These 3 T cell receptor beta chains originate from one sample sequenced in a study of identical twins. Each CDR3 protein gets one entry after TCRdb re-called the 5' RACE reads with MiXCR. Of 700,000 to 950,000 distinct CDR3 sequences listed, 9% to 15% are singletons. The sample also formed part of further work on yellow fever vaccine responses in identical twins.

The sequenced sample was PBMCs. The receptors stem from a woman under 30 in good health.

V and J are TRBV28 and TRBJ2-7; D uncertain. The CDR3 spans 14 residues. CDR1 MDHEN and CDR2 SYDVKM come from the germline V gene. The V and J ends lost 2 bases and 2 bases respectively, with 10 bases between them. The CDR3 DNA follows: TGTGCCAGCAGTTTAAAGTACCGTACCTACGAGCAGTACTTC. It translates to CASSLKYRTYEQYF.

There are a few counts of this clonotype. The rearrangement links TRBV3-1 to TRBJ1-6; perhaps TRBD1 as D (6 bases). The CDR3 length is 13 residues. V was clipped by 8 bases and J by 5 bases, with 10 bases between them. The germline CDR1 and CDR2 sequences are LGHDT and YNNKEL (reference sequence). CDR3 sequence: CASDQGHNSPLHF. Written as DNA, the CDR3 is TGTGCCAGCGACCAGGGGCATAATTCACCCCTCCACTTT.

The chain couples TRBV7-9 to TRBJ1-6, with 8 bases that match TRBD1. The germline V gene has CDR1 SEHNR and CDR2 FQNEAQ (reference sequence). V lost 2 bases and J lost 10; bases outside the gene matches: 10. This CDR3 is built from 16 residues. The CDR3 loop reads CASSLFQGTGVSPLHF. The CDR3 nucleotides read TGTGCCAGCAGCTTATTTCAGGGGACAGGTGTGTCACCCCTCCACTTT.